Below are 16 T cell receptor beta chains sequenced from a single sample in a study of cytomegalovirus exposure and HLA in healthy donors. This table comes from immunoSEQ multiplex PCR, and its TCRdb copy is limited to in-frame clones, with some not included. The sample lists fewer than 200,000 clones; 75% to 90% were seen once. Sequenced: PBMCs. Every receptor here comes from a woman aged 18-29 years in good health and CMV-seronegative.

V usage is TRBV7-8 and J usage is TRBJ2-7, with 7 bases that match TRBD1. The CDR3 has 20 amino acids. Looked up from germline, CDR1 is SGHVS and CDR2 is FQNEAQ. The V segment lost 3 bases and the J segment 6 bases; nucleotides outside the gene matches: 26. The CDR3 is CASSFLRQGFSRPTRFEQYF. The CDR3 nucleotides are TGTGCCAGCAGCTTCCTCCGACAGGGTTTCTCGCGGCCCACCCGGTTCGAGCAGTACTTC.

The chain's CDR3 is CASSITGQGVDTQYF. CDR3 DNA sequence: TGCGCCAGCAGCATAACGGGACAGGGGGTCGATACGCAGTATTTT. This chain connects TRBV5-1 to TRBJ2-3, with TRBD1 matching 11 bases. The J segment lost 6 bases and the V segment lost 4 bases, leaving 7 bases of the junction unmatched. CDR3 length: 15 residues. Germline CDR1 is SGHRS and CDR2 is YFSETQ.

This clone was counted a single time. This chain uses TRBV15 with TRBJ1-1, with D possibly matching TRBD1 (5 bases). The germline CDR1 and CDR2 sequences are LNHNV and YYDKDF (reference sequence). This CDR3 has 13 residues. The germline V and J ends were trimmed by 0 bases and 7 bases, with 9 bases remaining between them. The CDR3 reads CATSREGAFEAFF. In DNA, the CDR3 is TGTGCCACCAGCAGAGAAGGGGCCTTTGAAGCTTTCTTT.

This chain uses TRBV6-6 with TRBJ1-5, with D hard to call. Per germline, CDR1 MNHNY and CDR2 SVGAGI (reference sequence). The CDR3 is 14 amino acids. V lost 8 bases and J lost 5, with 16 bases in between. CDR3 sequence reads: CASWGGESDQPQHF. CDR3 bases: TGTGCCAGCTGGGGTGGGGAGAGCGATCAGCCCCAGCATTTT.

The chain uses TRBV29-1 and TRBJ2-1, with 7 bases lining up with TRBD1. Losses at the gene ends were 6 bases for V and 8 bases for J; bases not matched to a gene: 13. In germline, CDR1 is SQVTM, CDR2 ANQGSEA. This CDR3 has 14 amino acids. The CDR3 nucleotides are TGCAGCGTCGTAGACACGACAGGGTATGATGAGCAGTTCTTC. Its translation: CSVVDTTGYDEQFF.

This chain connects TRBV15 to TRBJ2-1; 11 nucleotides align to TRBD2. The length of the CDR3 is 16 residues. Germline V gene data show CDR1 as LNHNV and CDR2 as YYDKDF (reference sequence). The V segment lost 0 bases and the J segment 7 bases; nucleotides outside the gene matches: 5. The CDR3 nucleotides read TGTGCCACCAGCAGAGAGACTAGCGGGATCGCAAATGAGCAGTTCTTC. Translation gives CATSRETSGIANEQFF.

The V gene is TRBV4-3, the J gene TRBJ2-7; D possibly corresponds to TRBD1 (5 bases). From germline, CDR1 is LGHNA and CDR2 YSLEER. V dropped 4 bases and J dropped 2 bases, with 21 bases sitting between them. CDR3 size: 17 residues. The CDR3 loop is CASSLEFTGLGTYEQYF. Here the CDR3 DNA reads TGCGCCAGCAGCCTAGAATTTACAGGCCTAGGTACCTACGAGCAGTACTTC.

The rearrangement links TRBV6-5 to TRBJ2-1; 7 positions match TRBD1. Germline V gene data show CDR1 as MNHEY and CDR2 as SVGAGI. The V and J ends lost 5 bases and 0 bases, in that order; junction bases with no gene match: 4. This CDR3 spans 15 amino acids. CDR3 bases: TGTGCCAGCAGTCCGGGACAGAGCTCCTACAATGAGCAGTTCTTC. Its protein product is CASSPGQSSYNEQFF.

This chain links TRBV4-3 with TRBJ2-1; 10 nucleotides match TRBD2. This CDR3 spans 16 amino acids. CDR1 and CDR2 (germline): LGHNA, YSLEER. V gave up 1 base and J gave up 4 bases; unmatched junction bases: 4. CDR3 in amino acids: CASSQGATSGYNEQFF. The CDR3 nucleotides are TGCGCCAGCAGCCAAGGCGCGACTAGCGGGTACAATGAGCAGTTCTTC.

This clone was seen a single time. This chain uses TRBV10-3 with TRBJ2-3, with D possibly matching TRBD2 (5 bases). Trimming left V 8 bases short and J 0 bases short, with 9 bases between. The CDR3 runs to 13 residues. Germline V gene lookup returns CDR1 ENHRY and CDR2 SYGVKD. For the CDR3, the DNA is TGTGCCATCGCGGGCTACAGCACAGATACGCAGTATTTT. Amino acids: CAIAGYSTDTQYF.

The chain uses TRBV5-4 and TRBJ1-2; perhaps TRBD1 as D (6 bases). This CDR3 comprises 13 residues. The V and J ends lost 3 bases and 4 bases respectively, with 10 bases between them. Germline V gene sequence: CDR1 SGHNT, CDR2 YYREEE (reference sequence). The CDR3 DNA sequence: TGTGCCAGCAGCTCGGACAGTTCCTATGGCTACACCTTC. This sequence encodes CASSSDSSYGYTF.

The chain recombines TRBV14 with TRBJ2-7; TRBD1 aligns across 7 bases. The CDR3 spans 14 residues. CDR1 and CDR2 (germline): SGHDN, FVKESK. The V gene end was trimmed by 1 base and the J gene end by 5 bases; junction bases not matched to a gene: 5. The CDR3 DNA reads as TGTGCCAGCAGCCAAGGGGGACAGTTCCACGAGCAGTACTTC. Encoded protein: CASSQGGQFHEQYF.

CDR3: CASSPTLYNEQFF. The CDR3 DNA is TGCGCCAGCAGCCCGACACTTTACAATGAGCAGTTCTTC. This chain links TRBV4-1 with TRBJ2-1; D is undetermined. Trimming cost V 4 bases and J 4 bases, with 8 bases left between them. This CDR3 comprises 13 residues. Per germline, CDR1 MGHRA and CDR2 YSYEKL.

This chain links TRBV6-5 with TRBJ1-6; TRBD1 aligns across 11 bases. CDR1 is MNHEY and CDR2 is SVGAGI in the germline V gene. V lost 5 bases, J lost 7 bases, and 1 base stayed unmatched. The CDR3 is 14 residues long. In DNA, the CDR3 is TGTGCCAGCAGTGGGGACAGGGGGAATTCACCCCTCCACTTT. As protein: CASSGDRGNSPLHF.

The CDR3 spells CASSDLGATNEKLFF. The CDR3 DNA sequence: TGTGCCAGCAGTGACTTGGGTGCAACTAATGAAAAACTGTTTTTT. The chain is built from TRBV27 and TRBJ1-4; no clear D gene. Germline loops: CDR1 MNHEY, CDR2 SMNVEV (reference sequence). V shed 5 bases and J shed 0 bases, with 10 bases lying between them. The CDR3 is made up of 15 amino acids.

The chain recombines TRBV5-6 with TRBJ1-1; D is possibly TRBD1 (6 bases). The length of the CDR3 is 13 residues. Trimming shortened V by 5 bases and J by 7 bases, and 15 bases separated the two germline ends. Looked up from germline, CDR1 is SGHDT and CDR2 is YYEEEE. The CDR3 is CASSTAQGNEAFF. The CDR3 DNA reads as TGTGCCAGCAGTACTGCACAGGGCAATGAAGCTTTCTTT.